The 18 T cell receptor beta chains listed next were all sequenced from one sample in a study of cytomegalovirus exposure and HLA in healthy donors. The PCR had 60 Vbeta and 13 Jbeta primers. Some clones are missing from TCRdb's copy, which holds only in-frame ones; the method was immunoSEQ multiplex PCR. The data include some 96,000 clones; the top ten clones carry around 3.4%. The sequenced material came from PBMCs. These receptors all come from a woman aged 25-40 years in good health and CMV-seronegative.

V and J are TRBV6-1 and TRBJ2-5; the match to TRBD1 covers 9 bases. Germline CDR1 MNHNS, CDR2 SASEGT. The V segment lost 5 bases and the J segment 4 bases; nucleotides outside the gene matches: 5. The CDR3 is made up of 14 amino acids. CDR3 DNA sequence: TGTGCCAGCAGTACAGGGGGCCTGATAGAGACCCAGTACTTC. This translates into CASSTGGLIETQYF.

V is TRBV9 and J is TRBJ2-1, with 11 nucleotides matching TRBD2. This CDR3 contains 16 residues. CDR1 is SGDLS, CDR2 YYNGEE, per germline. V trimming: 3 bases; J trimming: 6 bases; junction bases outside the gene matches: 8. DNA for the CDR3: TGTGCCAGCAGCGCATTGCTAGCGGGGGGAATCAATGAGCAGTTCTTC. Amino acids: CASSALLAGGINEQFF.

The CDR3 loop reads CASSQLAGGPNEQYF. In DNA form, the CDR3 reads TGTGCCAGCAGCCAACTAGCGGGAGGGCCGAACGAGCAGTACTTC. The V gene is TRBV14, the J gene TRBJ2-7; 12 nucleotides match TRBD2. V gave up 2 bases and J gave up 5 bases; unmatched junction bases: 4. Looked up from germline, CDR1 is SGHDN and CDR2 is FVKESK. The CDR3 is 15 amino acids.

The chain carries TRBV7-2 and TRBJ2-2; 13 positions agree with TRBD2. CDR1 and CDR2 from the germline V gene are SGHTA and FQGNSA. Trimming at V came to 4 bases and at J to 3 bases, leaving 8 bases not matched to a gene. This CDR3 contains 18 residues. The CDR3 loop reads CASSSPGLAGRDTGELFF. CDR3 DNA: TGTGCCAGCAGCTCACCGGGACTAGCGGGACGAGACACCGGGGAGCTGTTTTTT.

The chain carries TRBV18 and TRBJ2-1; 7 bases map to TRBD2. The length of the CDR3 is 18 residues. With V trimmed by 2 bases and J by 8 bases, 18 bases remained unmatched. The germline V gene encodes CDR1 KGHSH and CDR2 LQKENI. The CDR3 DNA is TGTGCCAGCTCACCATCGGATGTCTCGGGCGGGAGTATCGATGAGCAGTTCTTC. Its translation is CASSPSDVSGGSIDEQFF.

This sequence joins TRBV7-3 and TRBJ2-3, with 7 bases that match TRBD2. The V and J ends lost 8 bases and 0 bases, in that order; junction bases with no gene match: 5. From germline, CDR1 is SGHTA and CDR2 FQGTGA. This CDR3 has 14 residues. CDR3 DNA sequence: TGTGCCAGCCAAATTAGCGGGAGCACAGATACGCAGTATTTT. Residues: CASQISGSTDTQYF.

The chain recombines TRBV10-1 with TRBJ2-1; 10 positions match TRBD1. Germline V gene data show CDR1 as WNHNN and CDR2 as SYGVQD (reference sequence). Trimming took 5 bases from V and 7 from J; bases not matched to a gene: 5. The CDR3 sequence is 14 residues long. This CDR3 reads CASSRGTGVNEQFF. CDR3 DNA sequence: TGCGCCAGCAGTCGCGGGACAGGGGTTAATGAGCAGTTCTTC.

The V gene is TRBV27, the J gene TRBJ1-6; perhaps TRBD1 as D (5 bases). The V and J ends lost 0 bases and 6 bases respectively, with 9 bases between them. The CDR3 is 15 amino acids. Per the germline V gene, CDR1 is MNHEY and CDR2 is SMNVEV (reference sequence). The CDR3 DNA follows: TGTGCCAGCAGTTTATCCACAGGTATTAATTCACCCCTCCACTTT. Protein: CASSLSTGINSPLHF.

The J gene is TRBJ2-7, the V gene TRBV11-2; 7 nucleotides agree with TRBD2. CDR1 SGHAT and CDR2 FQNNGV come from the germline V gene. The CDR3 contains 18 residues. The J segment lost 5 bases and the V segment lost 0 bases, leaving 16 bases of the junction unmatched. The CDR3 is CASSLDRRWGGRKNEQYF. CDR3 nucleotides: TGTGCCAGCAGCTTAGATCGGCGGTGGGGAGGGCGCAAAAACGAGCAGTACTTC.

The chain links TRBV6-6 to TRBJ1-4; possible D gene TRBD1, 6 bases. The CDR3 runs to 15 residues. The V end was cut by 7 bases, the J end by 8 bases, with 20 bases between. Germline values: CDR1 MNHNY, CDR2 SVGAGI (reference sequence). The CDR3 nucleotides are TGTGCCAGCAACCCATACAGGGCGGAGAACGAAAAACTGTTTTTT. It codes for CASNPYRAENEKLFF.

The chain combines TRBV11-1 with TRBJ2-7, with TRBD1 matching over 8 bases. The CDR3 consists of 15 residues. Germline loops: CDR1 SGHAT, CDR2 FQDESV (reference sequence). Trimming at V came to 5 bases and at J to 2 bases, leaving 8 bases not matched to a gene. As DNA, the CDR3 is TGTGCCAGCAGCGCCGGACAGGGTCCCCCCTACGAGCAGTACTTC. Translating gives CASSAGQGPPYEQYF.

The genes are TRBV27 and TRBJ2-5; D uncertain. Looked up from germline, CDR1 is MNHEY and CDR2 is SMNVEV (reference sequence). The length of the CDR3 is 15 residues. The V and J ends lost 5 bases and 2 bases respectively, with 15 bases between them. DNA of the CDR3: TGTGCCAGCAGTCTCCGGCGGCTACCACAAGAGACCCAGTACTTC. This gives the protein CASSLRRLPQETQYF.

The chain joins TRBV5-1 to TRBJ2-7; D is uncertain. There are 11 residues in the CDR3. V lost 2 bases and J lost 5, with 5 bases in between. Germline CDR1 reads SGHRS; CDR2 reads YFSETQ. CDR3 DNA sequence: TGCGCCAGCAGCTTTAGCCACGAGCAGTACTTC. Residues: CASSFSHEQYF.

The chain has TRBV28 and TRBJ2-1, with 7 positions matching TRBD2. The CDR3 runs to 15 residues. From germline, CDR1 is MDHEN and CDR2 SYDVKM. The V gene end was trimmed by 6 bases and the J gene end by 9 bases; junction bases not matched to a gene: 14. DNA for the CDR3: TGTGCCAGCAGCCACGCCCGGGGAGGGCCTGGTGAGCAGTTCTTC. It is translated as CASSHARGGPGEQFF.

V and J are TRBV7-9 and TRBJ2-2; 7 bases are a match to TRBD1. With 6 bases clipped from V and 7 bases from J, the junction kept 14 bases outside the gene matches. This CDR3 is built from 16 residues. Germline lookup yields CDR1 SEHNR and CDR2 FQNEAQ (reference sequence). The CDR3 sequence: CASSSPTGWIGGELFF. CDR3 nucleotide sequence: TGTGCCAGCAGTTCACCGACAGGGTGGATTGGCGGGGAGCTGTTTTTT.

The J gene is TRBJ1-1, the V gene TRBV30; no definite D call. Trimming left V 3 bases short and J 4 bases short, with 15 bases between. This CDR3 has 14 amino acids. Germline values: CDR1 GTSNPN, CDR2 SVGIG (reference sequence). In DNA, the CDR3 is TGTGCCTGGAGCGGACCGGACTCGTTCACTGAAGCTTTCTTT. It translates to CAWSGPDSFTEAFF.

This chain joins TRBV6-1 and TRBJ1-5; D call uncertain. Per germline, CDR1 MNHNS and CDR2 SASEGT. Trimming left V 2 bases short and J 1 base short, with 6 bases between. This CDR3 has 14 amino acids. Here the CDR3 reads CASSELLSNQPQHF. CDR3 nucleotides: TGTGCCAGCAGTGAACTCCTCAGCAATCAGCCCCAGCATTTT.

V and J are TRBV19 and TRBJ1-3; D not certain. This CDR3 comprises 16 residues. V lost 5 bases, J lost 0 bases, and 14 bases lay in between. The germline V gene encodes CDR1 LNHDA and CDR2 SQIVND (reference sequence). The CDR3 DNA is TGTGCCAGTAGTCCCTGGGAGACTGGCTCTGGAAACACCATATATTTT. It codes for CASSPWETGSGNTIYF. The entire variable domain, with the rest obtained from reference TRBV19 and TRBJ1-3, is as follows: DGGITQSPKYLFRKEGQNVTLSCEQNLNHDAMYWYRQDPGQGLRLIYYSQIVNDFQKGDIAEGYSVSREKKESFPLTVTSAQKNPTAFYLCASSPWETGSGNTIYFGEGSWLTVV.